This entry lists 11 T cell receptor beta chains sequenced from one sample in a study of cytotoxic CD8 clonotypes in ibrutinib-treated CLL. TCRdb's copy holds only in-frame clones and misses some; the assay was immunoSEQ multiplex PCR. This table holds under 35,000 clones, about three quarters found once. The specimen was PBMCs, collected after 24 months of ibrutinib treatment. These receptors came from a human donor with chronic lymphocytic leukemia.

The chain employs TRBV28 and TRBJ2-3, with 8 positions matching TRBD2. The CDR3 extends over 17 amino acids. Germline V lookup: CDR1 MDHEN, CDR2 SYDVKM. The V gene end was trimmed by 5 bases and the J gene end by 1 base; junction bases not matched to a gene: 11. CDR3 DNA sequence: TGTGCCAGCAGTCGAACATACGGGGGGGTTGGCACAGATACGCAGTATTTT. It yields the protein CASSRTYGGVGTDTQYF.

V usage is TRBV19 and J usage is TRBJ1-1; D is unclear. Germline V gene lookup returns CDR1 LNHDA and CDR2 SQIVND (reference sequence). This CDR3 is built from 12 residues. Trimming left V 1 base short and J 6 bases short, with 6 bases between. The CDR3: CASSIGAAEAFF. CDR3 bases: TGTGCCAGTAGTATAGGTGCGGCTGAAGCTTTCTTT.

Only one count was recorded for this clone. The chain is built from TRBV2 and TRBJ2-2; D perhaps matches TRBD2 (6 bases). CDR3 length: 16 residues. The germline V gene encodes CDR1 SNHLY and CDR2 FYNNEI. V dropped 2 bases and J dropped 9 bases, with 19 bases sitting between them. For the CDR3, the DNA is TGTGCCAGCAGTGAACGAGCGCAGGGAGGTCGTTGGGAGCTGTTTTTT. It encodes CASSERAQGGRWELFF.

The chain combines TRBV18 with TRBJ1-2; TRBD1 matches at 8 bases. This CDR3 contains 15 residues. Per the germline V gene, CDR1 is KGHSH and CDR2 is LQKENI. V lost 1 base to trimming and J lost 8 bases; unmatched junction nucleotides: 9. CDR3 amino acids: CASSPLTDRAEGYTF. For the CDR3, the DNA is TGTGCCAGCTCACCACTAACGGACAGGGCGGAGGGCTACACCTTC.

The chain carries TRBV28 and TRBJ2-1; D gene uncertain. V lost 3 bases, J lost 8 bases, and 5 bases lay in between. The CDR3 totals 11 residues. CDR1 is MDHEN, CDR2 SYDVKM, per germline. CDR3 sequence (DNA): TGTGCCAGCAGTTTCCTAGATGAGCAGTTCTTC. Encoded protein: CASSFLDEQFF.

DNA for the CDR3: TGTGCCAGCAGTGAAACCCCCCCCGGGACAGGGGGCGAGCAGTACTTC. It yields the protein CASSETPPGTGGEQYF. This sequence joins TRBV2 and TRBJ2-7; TRBD1 agrees at 11 bases. Germline V gene sequence: CDR1 SNHLY, CDR2 FYNNEI. J was trimmed by 6 bases and V by 2 bases; bases with no gene match: 9. This CDR3 is 16 amino acids long.

The gene calls are TRBV6-1 and TRBJ1-1, with 7 bases that match TRBD1. CDR1 and CDR2 (germline): MNHNS, SASEGT. This CDR3 region has 13 residues. V lost 7 bases and J lost 4; bases outside the gene matches: 6. The CDR3 DNA sequence: TGTGCCAGCAATGACAGGGTTGGCACTGAAGCTTTCTTT. Its translation is CASNDRVGTEAFF.

The J gene is TRBJ1-5, the V gene TRBV5-6; D gene uncertain. The germline CDR1 and CDR2 sequences are SGHDT and YYEEEE. The CDR3 has 15 residues. V dropped 4 bases and J dropped 5 bases, with 16 bases sitting between them. CDR3: CASSLRPHGDQPQHF. As DNA, the CDR3 is TGTGCCAGCAGCCTACGGCCACACGGGGATCAGCCCCAGCATTTT.

The J gene is TRBJ1-1, the V gene TRBV28, with 9 bases that match TRBD1. Germline lookup yields CDR1 MDHEN and CDR2 SYDVKM. The CDR3 length is 14 residues. V trimming: 6 bases; J trimming: 4 bases; junction bases outside the gene matches: 6. CDR3 sequence reads: CASRKNRGLTEAFF. DNA for the CDR3: TGTGCCAGCAGAAAAAACAGGGGGCTCACTGAAGCTTTCTTT.

In its sample, this clone was seen a few times. The CDR3, as DNA: TGCAGCGTTGAAAGTCTGGGGAGGGGGTACACTGAAGCTTTCTTT. Translation gives CSVESLGRGYTEAFF. The chain has TRBV29-1 and TRBJ1-1, with D perhaps TRBD1 (6 bases). CDR1 and CDR2 from the germline V gene are SQVTM and ANQGSEA. This CDR3 is built from 15 residues. Trimming removed 2 bases from V and 3 bases from J, with 16 bases in between.

The rearrangement uses TRBV15 and TRBJ1-2; 9 bases match TRBD1. V was pared by 1 base and J by 7 bases, with 4 bases of the junction left unmatched. Germline values: CDR1 LNHNV, CDR2 YYDKDF (reference sequence). This CDR3 region has 14 residues. CDR3 in DNA: TGTGCCACCAGCAGAGGGGACAGGGTGGGTGGCTACACCTTC. Translating gives CATSRGDRVGGYTF.